This T cell receptor (beta chain) was identified during a study of graft-versus-host responses after intestinal transplantation (dated by TCRdb to the early 2020s). A note on the overall study: Multivisceral, liver-intestinal, or isolated intestinal transplants were received by the recipients. Every recipient was given anti-thymocyte globulin induction, then maintenance tacrolimus and steroids for around three years. Bulk TCR-beta CDR3 sequencing was used to track graft-versus-host and host-versus-graft alloreactive T cell clones in the graft, circulation and bone marrow after intestinal transplantation. To identify alloreactive clones, pre-transplant mixed lymphocyte reaction products were sequenced and then compared with unstimulated pre-transplant donor and recipient T cells. The cohort enrolled 24 intestinal transplant recipients, one of whom was a retransplant, and a few patients without pretransplant specimens were excluded. Donor T cell macrochimerism was defined as a peak of at least 4% donor T cells among recipient peripheral blood mononuclear cells. Rather than being sequenced by the commercial service, samples from a few later patients were sequenced in-house on an Illumina MiSeq and processed with MiXCR.

The time point tag for this specimen amounts to: cells obtained before transplantation from donor or recipient. CD3+CD4+ and CD3+CD8+ populations were FACS-sorted from unstimulated pre-transplant donor and recipient cells taken from spleen or lymph nodes. Broader findings and caveats from the paper: High GvH to HvG T cell clonal ratios were observed in the allografts of patients with donor T cell macrochimerism. GvH clones were detected in recipient bone marrow, and some appeared earlier in ileal mucosa or blood, consistent with an intestinal mucosal origin. The conclusions were limited by the relatively low number and heterogeneity of the intestinal transplant patients. Early after transplant, peak levels of circulating GvH clones were associated with declines in HvG clones.

The method behind the library was the immunoSEQ multiplex PCR assay. For most patients, genomic DNA was isolated with the Qiagen DNeasy Blood and Tissue Kit and shipped frozen to Adaptive Biotechnologies for TCR sequencing. For most patients, high-throughput TCR-beta CDR3 sequencing of genomic DNA was performed by Adaptive Biotechnologies. The authors' pipeline ran thus. Adaptive's ImmunoSEQ software supplied the TCR sequencing data for 15 to 20 patients, while MiXCR and VDJtools were used to process a few other patients. CD4 versus CD8 sorting errors were corrected by removing sequences found in both subsets at a frequency ratio below 5:1. Because the origin of CDR3 nucleotide sequences shared between donor and recipient could not be assigned, those sequences were removed. At least 2-fold expansion over unstimulated cells and a minimum CFSE-low frequency of 0.002% (template counts) or 0.001% (read counts) were required for clones to be classified as alloreactive. Mappable clones were those detected in sequenced pre-transplant spleen, lymph node, or MLR CFSE-low populations of the donor or recipient. Cumulative frequency of alloreactive clones was calculated as a percentage of all sequences weighted by copy number. TCRdb mirrors the immuneACCESS table, restricted to in-frame sequences. Some clones are absent from its copies; in checked studies, under half trace to an unresolved V gene, and the reason for the others is unknown. Clone size and the V and J calls come from that table; the DNA yielded D and trimming. The table for this sample lists about 70,000 clones; approximately 96% of them were counted only once. Jointly, the top ten make up approximately 0.5% of the sample.

From V the trimming removes 3 bases and from J it removes 3 bases, while the gene matches leave 25 bases of the junction unaccounted for. The CDR3 contains 21 residues, cysteine and phenylalanine counted. CDR3 DNA only is kept here, 63 bases in frame from base 1. In the germline V gene, CDR1 corresponds to SGDLS and CDR2 to YYNGEE. As regards this clone: Its antigen target is currently unknown. Base quality data are lacking; no much larger clone is found one base away.

The sequencing used unstimulated CD8+ T cells sorted from spleen or lymph node cells, collected before intestinal transplant. The sequence joins TRBV9 to TRBJ1-2, and 8 bases in between align with TRBD1. This clonotype originated in a human donor who received an intestinal transplant. The nucleotide sequence reads TGTGCCAGCAGCGGGAGCAGGGGGCAAGGCAATCCTAAGGTTCGTCACTATGGCTACACCTTC. This is translated as CASSGSRGQGNPKVRHYGYTF.